This TCR beta chain was sequenced in a study of T cell clonality in common variable immunodeficiency. Clones were read by immunoSEQ multiplex PCR, and TCRdb kept only the in-frame ones, dropping some. There are 40,000 to 45,000 clones in the sample, none observed a single time. Points on this clone: The antigen remains undetermined. The read terminates 3 residues before the CDR3 end, so the remaining end is supplied by the germline J gene.

Study-level results: Reportedly, TCR beta sequences from common variable immunodeficiency showed fewer deletions and N-nucleotide insertions.

Looked up from germline, CDR1 is GTSNPN and CDR2 is SVGIG (reference sequence). Germline trimming cut 8 bases from V and 3 bases from J; bases unmatched to any gene: 2. This CDR3 contains 11 residues. Sequenced sample: peripheral blood mononuclear cells. The chain joins TRBV30 to TRBJ1-1; 8 bases fit TRBD1. This sequence originates from a person aged 18 to 75 in good health. The CDR3 here is CAGQGHTEAFF. Partial CDR3 DNA: TGTGCCGGACAGGGTCACACTGAA.